The TCR beta chain under discussion was sequenced for a study of OX40 agonist ivuxolimab in advanced cancers. As for the study in general: Those treated in dose escalation had hepatocellular carcinoma, melanoma, renal cell cancer or head and neck cancer. With a range of about 23 to 85, age averaged approximately 55 years, and 75% to 90% were male.

Clones were read by immunoSEQ multiplex PCR, and TCRdb kept only the in-frame ones, dropping some. This sample has about 61,000 clones; approximately 90% occur once, and the top ten carry approximately 1.3%. Exclusion applied to patients with autoimmune disease history or systemic immunosuppression. Samples were taken at baseline and on day 1 of cycles 4 and 7. Germline V CDR1 and CDR2: SGHDN, FVKESK. The V gene end was trimmed by 3 bases and the J gene end by 8 bases; junction bases not matched to a gene: 7. The CDR3 extends over 14 amino acids. The chain carries TRBV14 and TRBJ2-1, with 7 bases lining up with TRBD1. This specimen was CD4+ or CD8+ T cells sorted from blood, taken in a trial of the OX40 agonist ivuxolimab. The sequence came from an adult with an advanced solid tumor such as melanoma, head and neck, liver or kidney cancer. The CDR3 DNA reads as TGTGCCAGCAGCCATCAGCCCAGGGGGTATGAGCAGTTCTTC. Encoded protein: CASSHQPRGYEQFF.